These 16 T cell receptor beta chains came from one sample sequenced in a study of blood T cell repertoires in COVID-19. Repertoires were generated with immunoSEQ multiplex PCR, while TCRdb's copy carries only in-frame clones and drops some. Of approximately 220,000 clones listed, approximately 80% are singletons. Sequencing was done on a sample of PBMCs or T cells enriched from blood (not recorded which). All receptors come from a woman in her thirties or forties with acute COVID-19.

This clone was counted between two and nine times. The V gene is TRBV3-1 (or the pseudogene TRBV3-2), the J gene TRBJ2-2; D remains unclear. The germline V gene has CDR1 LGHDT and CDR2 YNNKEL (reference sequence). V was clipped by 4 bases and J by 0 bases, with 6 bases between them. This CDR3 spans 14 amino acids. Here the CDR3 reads CASSRSTNTGELFF. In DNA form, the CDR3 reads TGTGCCAGCAGCCGGAGTACGAACACCGGGGAGCTGTTTTTT.

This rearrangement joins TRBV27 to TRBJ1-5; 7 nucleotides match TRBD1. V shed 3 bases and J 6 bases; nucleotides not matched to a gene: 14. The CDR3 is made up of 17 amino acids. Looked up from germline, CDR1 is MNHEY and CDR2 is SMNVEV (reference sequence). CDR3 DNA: TGTGCCAGCAGTTTCAGGGGGAGCGAGGCGCGCTCTCAGCCCCAGCATTTT. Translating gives CASSFRGSEARSQPQHF.

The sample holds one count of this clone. DNA of the CDR3: TGTGCCAGCAGTTTTAGCCCAGGGAATCAGCCCCAGCATTTT. It translates to CASSFSPGNQPQHF. V and J are TRBV27 and TRBJ1-5, with D perhaps TRBD1 (5 bases). With 3 bases removed from V and 4 bases from J, the gap between germline ends came to 10 bases. Germline V gives CDR1 MNHEY, CDR2 SMNVEV (reference sequence). The length of the CDR3 is 14 residues.

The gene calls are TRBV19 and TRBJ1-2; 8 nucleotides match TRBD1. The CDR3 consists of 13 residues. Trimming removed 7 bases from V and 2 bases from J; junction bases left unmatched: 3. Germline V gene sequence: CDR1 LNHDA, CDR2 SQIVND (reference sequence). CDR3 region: CASTGQGNYGYTF. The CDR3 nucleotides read TGTGCCAGTACCGGACAGGGAAACTATGGCTACACCTTC.

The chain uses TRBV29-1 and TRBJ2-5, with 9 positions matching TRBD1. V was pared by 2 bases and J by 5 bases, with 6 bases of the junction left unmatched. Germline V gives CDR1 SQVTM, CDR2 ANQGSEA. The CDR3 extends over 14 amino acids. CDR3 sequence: CSVETTGGTETQYF. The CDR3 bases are TGCAGCGTTGAAACGACAGGGGGGACGGAGACCCAGTACTTC.

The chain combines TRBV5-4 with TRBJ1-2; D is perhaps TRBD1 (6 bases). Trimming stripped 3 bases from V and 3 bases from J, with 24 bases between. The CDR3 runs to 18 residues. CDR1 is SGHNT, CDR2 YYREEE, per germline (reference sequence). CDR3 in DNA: TGTGCCAGCAGCTCGCACGGGGGGGCCAGGGTGTTTTACTATGGCTACACCTTC. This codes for CASSSHGGARVFYYGYTF.

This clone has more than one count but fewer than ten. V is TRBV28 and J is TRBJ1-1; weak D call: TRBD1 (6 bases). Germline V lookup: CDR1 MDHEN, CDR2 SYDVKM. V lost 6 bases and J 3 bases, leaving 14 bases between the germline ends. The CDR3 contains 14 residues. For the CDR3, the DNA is TGTGCCAGCAGACACAACAGGGATTACACTGAAGCTTTCTTT. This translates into CASRHNRDYTEAFF.

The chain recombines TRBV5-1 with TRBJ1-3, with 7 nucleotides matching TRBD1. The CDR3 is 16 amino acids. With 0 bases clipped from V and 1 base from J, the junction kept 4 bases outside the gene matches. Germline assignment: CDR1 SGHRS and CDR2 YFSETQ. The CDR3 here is CASSLAPQGSGNTIYF. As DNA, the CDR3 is TGCGCCAGCAGCTTGGCCCCACAGGGGTCTGGAAACACCATATATTTT.

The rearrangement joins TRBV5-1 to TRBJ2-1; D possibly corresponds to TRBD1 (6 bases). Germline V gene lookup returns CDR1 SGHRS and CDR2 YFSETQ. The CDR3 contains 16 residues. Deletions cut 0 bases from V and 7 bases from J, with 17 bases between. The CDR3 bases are TGCGCCAGCAGCTTGGGTGGGGCAGGGGCAGGTAATGAGCAGTTCTTC. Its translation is CASSLGGAGAGNEQFF.

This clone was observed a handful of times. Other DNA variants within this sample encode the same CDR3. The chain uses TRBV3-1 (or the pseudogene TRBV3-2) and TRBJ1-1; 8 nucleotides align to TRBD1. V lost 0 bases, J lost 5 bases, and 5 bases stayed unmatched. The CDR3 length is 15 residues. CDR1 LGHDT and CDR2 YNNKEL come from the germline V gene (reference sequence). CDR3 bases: TGTGCCAGCAGCCAAGATCGGACAGGGAGAACTGAAGCTTTCTTT. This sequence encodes CASSQDRTGRTEAFF.

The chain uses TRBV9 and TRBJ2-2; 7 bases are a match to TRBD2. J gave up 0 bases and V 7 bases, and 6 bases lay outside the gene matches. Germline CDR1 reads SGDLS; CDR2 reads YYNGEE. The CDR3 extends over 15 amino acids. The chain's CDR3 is CASSAGSTNTGELFF. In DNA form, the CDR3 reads TGTGCCAGCTCAGCGGGGAGCACGAACACCGGGGAGCTGTTTTTT.

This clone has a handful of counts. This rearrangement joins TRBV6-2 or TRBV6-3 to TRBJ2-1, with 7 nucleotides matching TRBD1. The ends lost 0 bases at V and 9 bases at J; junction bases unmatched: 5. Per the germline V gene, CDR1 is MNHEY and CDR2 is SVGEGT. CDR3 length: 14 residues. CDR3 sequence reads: CASSYSDRKSEQFF. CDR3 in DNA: TGTGCCAGCAGTTACTCGGACAGGAAGAGTGAGCAGTTCTTC.

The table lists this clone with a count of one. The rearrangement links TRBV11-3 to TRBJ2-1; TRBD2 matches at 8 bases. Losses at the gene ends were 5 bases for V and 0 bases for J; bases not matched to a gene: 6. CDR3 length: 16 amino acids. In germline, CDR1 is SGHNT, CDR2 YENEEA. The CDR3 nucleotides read TGTGCCAGCAGCAAAGGCGGGGGGAGCTCCTACAATGAGCAGTTCTTC. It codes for CASSKGGGSSYNEQFF.

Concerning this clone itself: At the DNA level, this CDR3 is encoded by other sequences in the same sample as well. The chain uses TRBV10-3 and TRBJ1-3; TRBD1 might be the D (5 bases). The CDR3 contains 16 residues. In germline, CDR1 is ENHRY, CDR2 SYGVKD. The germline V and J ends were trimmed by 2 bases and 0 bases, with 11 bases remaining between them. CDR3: CAISEGGASSGNTIYF. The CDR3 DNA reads TGTGCCATCAGTGAGGGAGGGGCCAGCTCTGGAAACACCATATATTTT.

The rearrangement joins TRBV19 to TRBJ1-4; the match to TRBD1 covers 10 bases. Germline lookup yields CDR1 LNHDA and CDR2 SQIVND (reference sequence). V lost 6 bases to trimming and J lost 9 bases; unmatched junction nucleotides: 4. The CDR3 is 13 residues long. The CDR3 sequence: CASRRGQGKKLFF. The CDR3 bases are TGTGCCAGTAGGCGGGGACAGGGGAAAAAACTGTTTTTT.

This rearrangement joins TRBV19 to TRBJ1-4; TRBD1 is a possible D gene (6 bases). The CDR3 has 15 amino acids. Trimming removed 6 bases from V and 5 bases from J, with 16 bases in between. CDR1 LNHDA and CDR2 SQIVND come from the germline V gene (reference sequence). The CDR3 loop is CASSGREDRNEKLFF. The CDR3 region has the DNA TGTGCCAGTAGCGGCCGGGAGGACAGAAATGAAAAACTGTTTTTT. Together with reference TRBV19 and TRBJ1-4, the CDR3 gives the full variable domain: DGGITQSPKYLFRKEGQNVTLSCEQNLNHDAMYWYRQDPGQGLRLIYYSQIVNDFQKGDIAEGYSVSREKKESFPLTVTSAQKNPTAFYLCASSGREDRNEKLFFGSGTQLSVL.